The source of this T cell receptor beta chain is a study of blood T cell repertoires in COVID-19. Study overall: In each case, the material was cDNA or gDNA derived from T cells, B-cell-depleted T cells, or PBMCs.

CDR3 length equals 18 residues. Germline V CDR1 and CDR2: SGHRS, YFSETQ. V lost 2 bases and J lost 0, with 20 bases in between. Methods used by the authors: Cell counts per sample came from amplifying reference gene primers. The method was immunoSEQ multiplex PCR; TCRdb's version includes in-frame clones alone and lacks a portion of them. For V, J and clone size, that table is used; D and trimming come from the DNA. This sample has roughly 190,000 clones, with 82% found just once. This chain links TRBV5-1 with TRBJ1-1; D is undetermined. This clonotype was sampled from a woman aged 55-69 years with COVID-19, enrolled during active disease. Sequencing was done on a sample of peripheral blood. The CDR3 loop is CASSLVPLRGRVNTEAFF. The CDR3 DNA follows: TGCGCCAGCAGCTTAGTCCCTTTAAGAGGGCGAGTGAACACTGAAGCTTTCTTT.